These T cell receptor beta chains were read from a single sample in a study of Graves' ophthalmopathy and Graves' hyperthyroidism. TCRdb independently ran MiXCR on the multiplex PCR reads; one entry per CDR3 protein. The table records about 740,000 distinct CDR3 sequences, about 44% of them present only once. The sequenced material came from peripheral blood. These receptors came from an adult man with Graves' ophthalmopathy. The CDR3 runs from the conserved cysteine through the conserved F or W. D genes are given only for firm matches. The size of a clone is reported for some rows only, either as once, few or many, or as a class for expanded clones.

v_call: TRBV16; d_call: NA; j_call: TRBJ1-2; clone_size: NA; cdr3_aa: CASSPRKGQYGYTF; cdr3_nt: TGTGCCAGCAGCCCGCGGAAGGGACAATATGGCTACACCTTC
v_call: TRBV2; d_call: NA; j_call: TRBJ2-5; clone_size: NA; cdr3_aa: CASSGLRAQETQYF; cdr3_nt: TGTGCCAGCAGTGGATTGCGAGCCCAAGAGACCCAGTACTTC
v_call: TRBV2; d_call: NA; j_call: TRBJ1-2; clone_size: NA; cdr3_aa: CASSHRDSNYGYTF; cdr3_nt: TGTGCCAGCAGCCACCGGGACTCGAACTATGGCTACACCTTC
v_call: TRBV29-1; d_call: NA; j_call: TRBJ1-5; clone_size: NA; cdr3_aa: CSVDRQGPNQPQHF; cdr3_nt: TGCAGCGTTGACAGGCAGGGGCCAAATCAGCCCCAGCATTTT
v_call: TRBV29-1; d_call: NA; j_call: TRBJ2-7; clone_size: NA; cdr3_aa: CSVEYGPPYEQYF; cdr3_nt: TGCAGCGTTGAATACGGGCCCCCCTACGAGCAGTACTTC
v_call: TRBV7-8; d_call: NA; j_call: TRBJ2-6; clone_size: NA; cdr3_aa: CASSVRGTGFAGANVLTF; cdr3_nt: TGTGCCAGCAGCGTACGTGGGACTGGGTTCGCTGGGGCCAACGTCCTGACTTTC
v_call: TRBV2; d_call: TRBD2; j_call: TRBJ2-7; clone_size: NA; cdr3_aa: CASSLLSGGSYEQYF; cdr3_nt: TGTGCCAGCAGCTTGCTTAGCGGGGGGTCCTACGAGCAGTACTTC
v_call: TRBV19; d_call: NA; j_call: TRBJ1-2; clone_size: NA; cdr3_aa: CASSIKGTGDYGYTF; cdr3_nt: TGTGCCAGTAGTATTAAGGGCACAGGTGACTATGGCTACACCTTC
v_call: TRBV6-6; d_call: NA; j_call: TRBJ2-7; clone_size: once; cdr3_aa: CASSTQGNEQYF; cdr3_nt: TGTGCCAGCAGTACACAGGGAAATGAGCAGTACTTC
v_call: TRBV11-2; d_call: NA; j_call: TRBJ2-7; clone_size: few; cdr3_aa: CAWSVAYEQYF; cdr3_nt: TGTGCCTGGAGTGTCGCGTACGAGCAGTACTTC
v_call: TRBV6-1; d_call: NA; j_call: TRBJ2-5; clone_size: few; cdr3_aa: CASMRAETQYF; cdr3_nt: TGTGCCAGCATGAGGGCCGAGACCCAGTACTTC
v_call: TRBV2; d_call: NA; j_call: TRBJ2-7; clone_size: NA; cdr3_aa: CASNDPKGEQYF; cdr3_nt: TGTGCCAGCAACGACCCGAAGGGCGAGCAGTACTTC
v_call: TRBV29-1; d_call: NA; j_call: TRBJ1-1; clone_size: many; cdr3_aa: CSAEPTGNTEAFF; cdr3_nt: TGCAGCGCTGAACCGACGGGGAACACTGAAGCTTTCTTT
v_call: TRBV19; d_call: NA; j_call: TRBJ1-5; clone_size: NA; cdr3_aa: CASSMWGRGVLNQPQHF; cdr3_nt: TGTGCCAGCTCCATGTGGGGGCGAGGGGTTCTTAATCAGCCCCAGCATTTT
v_call: TRBV7-9; d_call: TRBD1; j_call: TRBJ2-7; clone_size: many; cdr3_aa: CASSLEVDRSYEQYF; cdr3_nt: TGTGCCAGCAGCTTAGAGGTGGACAGGTCGTACGAGCAGTACTTC
v_call: TRBV10-3; d_call: NA; j_call: TRBJ2-7; clone_size: many; cdr3_aa: CAISRPRDYEQYF; cdr3_nt: TGTGCCATCAGTCGGCCCAGGGACTACGAGCAGTACTTC